These 11 T cell receptor beta chains originate from one sample sequenced in a study of regulatory dendritic cells for organ transplantation. The data were produced by immunoSEQ multiplex PCR, yet TCRdb's version contains in-frame clones alone and is incomplete. The table lists some 40,000 clones, around 90% of them singletons. The sequenced material came from naive CD8+ T cells from blood. As for subset: CD45RA+ naive T cells. The receptors come from a human donor in good health.

The CDR3 DNA reads TGTGCCAGTAGTATAATGGACAGACAACCAAATCAGCCCCAGCATTTT. Translated, it gives CASSIMDRQPNQPQHF. The chain joins TRBV19 to TRBJ1-5, with D possibly TRBD1 on 6 matching bases. The CDR3 consists of 16 residues. Looked up from germline, CDR1 is LNHDA and CDR2 is SQIVND (reference sequence). The ends were cut back, 2 bases at V and 4 bases at J, with 15 bases in the middle.

The chain recombines TRBV15 with TRBJ2-3, with D unresolved. The CDR3 has 16 residues. With 0 bases removed from V and 4 bases from J, the gap between germline ends came to 14 bases. Germline-derived CDR1 and CDR2 are LNHNV and YYDKDF (reference sequence). This CDR3 is CATSRDFDDLPDTQYF. CDR3 nucleotides: TGTGCCACCAGCAGAGATTTCGATGATCTCCCAGATACGCAGTATTTT.

The chain links TRBV30 to TRBJ1-2; TRBD1 agrees at 7 bases. Germline V CDR1 and CDR2: GTSNPN, SVGIG (reference sequence). V was pared by 2 bases and J by 2 bases, with 17 bases of the junction left unmatched. The length of the CDR3 is 18 residues. Written as DNA, the CDR3 is TGTGCCTGGAGTACTCTCTCGCGGAAGGGACAGATAAACTATGGCTACACCTTC. It specifies CAWSTLSRKGQINYGYTF.

V and J are TRBV7-3 and TRBJ2-3, with D perhaps matching TRBD1 or TRBD2 (5 bases each). This CDR3 contains 14 residues. The germline V and J ends were trimmed by 1 base and 3 bases, with 8 bases remaining between them. The germline gives CDR1 SGHTA, CDR2 FQGTGA. In DNA form, the CDR3 reads TGTGCCAGCAGCTTAAGGGACGAGACAGATACGCAGTATTTT. Its protein product is CASSLRDETDTQYF.

The chain couples TRBV9 to TRBJ2-7; D perhaps matches TRBD2 (6 bases). V was pared by 3 bases and J by 2 bases, with 12 bases between. Germline loops: CDR1 SGDLS, CDR2 YYNGEE. The CDR3 totals 14 residues. The CDR3 nucleotides are TGTGCCAGCAGCGACCGGGACTCCCCCTACGAGCAGTACTTC. It translates to CASSDRDSPYEQYF. Full variable domain (rest looked up from reference TRBV9 and TRBJ2-7): DSGVTQTPKHLITATGQRVTLRCSPRSGDLSVYWYQQSLDQGLQFLIQYYNGEERAKGNILERFSAQQFPDLHSELNLSSLELGDSALYFCASSDRDSPYEQYFGPGTRLTVT.

J is TRBJ1-5 and V is TRBV15; TRBD1 is a possible D gene (5 bases). In germline, CDR1 is LNHNV, CDR2 YYDKDF (reference sequence). The germline V and J ends were trimmed by 0 bases and 7 bases, with 13 bases remaining between them. The CDR3 contains 15 residues. The CDR3 loop is CATSRDVGGIQPQHF. The CDR3 DNA reads TGTGCCACCAGCAGAGATGTTGGGGGGATCCAGCCCCAGCATTTT.

V usage is TRBV15 and J usage is TRBJ2-1; no clear D. Germline CDR1 is LNHNV and CDR2 is YYDKDF (reference sequence). Trimming took off 0 bases at V and 0 bases at J, with 15 bases between the two ends. CDR3 size: 18 residues. This CDR3 is CATSRDMSVAYSYNEQFF. CDR3 sequence (DNA): TGTGCCACCAGCAGAGATATGAGCGTGGCCTACTCCTACAATGAGCAGTTCTTC.

This clone has just a few counts. The CDR3 coding sequence is TGTGCCAGCAGCAACGGGGTGGGAGTTGAAGCTTTCTTT. It translates to CASSNGVGVEAFF. J is TRBJ1-1 and V is TRBV7-9; D remains unclear. V lost 5 bases to trimming and J lost 7 bases, with 14 bases between them. This CDR3 has 13 amino acids. CDR1 SEHNR and CDR2 FQNEAQ come from the germline V gene (reference sequence).

The chain uses TRBV4-2 and TRBJ2-2; tentatively, D is TRBD1 or TRBD2 (5 bases each). CDR1 is LGHNA and CDR2 is YNFKEQ in the germline V gene. Trimming left V 1 base short and J 4 bases short, with 16 bases between. CDR3 size: 17 residues. CDR3 region: CASSQVGGDSGTGELFF. Here the CDR3 DNA reads TGTGCCAGCAGCCAAGTTGGGGGAGATAGTGGCACCGGGGAGCTGTTTTTT.

The CDR3 region has the DNA TGTGCCAGCAGCTTAATAGTGCGGCAGGAGAACACTGAAGCTTTCTTT. Translation: CASSLIVRQENTEAFF. This chain connects TRBV7-3 to TRBJ1-1, with no clear D. This CDR3 has 16 residues. Germline CDR1 reads SGHTA; CDR2 reads FQGTGA. With 1 base removed from V and 1 base from J, the gap between germline ends came to 13 bases. Full variable domain (outside the CDR3, taken from reference TRBV7-3 and TRBJ1-1): GAGVSQTPSNKVTEKGKYVELRCDPISGHTALYWYRQSLGQGPEFLIYFQGTGAADDSGLPNDRFFAVRPEGSVSTLKIQRTERGDSAVYLCASSLIVRQENTEAFFGQGTRLTVV.

The V gene is TRBV2, the J gene TRBJ2-7, with D possibly being TRBD2 (6 bases). CDR1 and CDR2 (germline): SNHLY, FYNNEI. Deletions cut 8 bases from V and 5 bases from J, with 13 bases between. There are 12 residues in the CDR3. The CDR3 coding sequence is TGTGCCAGCTACGGGGGACGAGACGAGCAGTACTTC. Encoded protein: CASYGGRDEQYF.